These T cell receptor beta chains were read from a single sample in a study of cytotoxic CD8 clonotypes in ibrutinib-treated CLL. The table came from immunoSEQ multiplex PCR; TCRdb's copy has only in-frame clones and leaves some out. The data show about 140,000 clones, approximately 75% seen once. Here the sequenced sample was PBMCs, taken after 12 months of ibrutinib treatment. The receptors come from a human donor with chronic lymphocytic leukemia. Both conserved end residues are part of each CDR3. The D gene is left open where the match is weak. Rows may omit the clone size; those that give it use once, few, many or a size class.

CDR3nt	CDR3aa	j_gene	v_gene	abundance	d_gene
TGCGCCAGCAGCACTGACGGCGGTAACTATGGCTACACCTTC	CASSTDGGNYGYTF	TRBJ1-2	TRBV5-1	once	-
TGTGCCAGCACCCCCGGGACTAGTGGAATCAATGAGCAGTTCTTC	CASTPGTSGINEQFF	TRBJ2-1	TRBV6-1	-	TRBD2
TGTGCCACCGGACAGGGGGCTCAGCCCCAGCATTTT	CATGQGAQPQHF	TRBJ1-5	TRBV28	-	TRBD1
TGTGCCAGCTCTCTAGGACAGACGAGCTCCTACGAGCAGTACTTC	CASSLGQTSSYEQYF	TRBJ2-7	TRBV18	-	-
TGTGCCAGCAGTTACCACAAGACTGGAAACACCATATATTTT	CASSYHKTGNTIYF	TRBJ1-3	TRBV6-5	-	-
TGTGCCAGCAGCCCCGGGACAGGGACCTACAATGAGCAGTTCTTC	CASSPGTGTYNEQFF	TRBJ2-1	TRBV9	-	TRBD1
TGTGCCAGCAGTTACGTCATTAACTACGAGCAGTACTTC	CASSYVINYEQYF	TRBJ2-7	TRBV6-5	-	-
TGCGCCAGCAGCCAAGATTTGGGCAGGGAAGCTTTCTTT	CASSQDLGREAFF	TRBJ1-1	TRBV4-3	-	-
TGTGCCAGCAGCGAGGGCAGGGGAGCTAACTATGGCTACACCTTC	CASSEGRGANYGYTF	TRBJ1-2	TRBV2	-	-
TGTGCCAGCAGCAGGACCTGCGAGCAGTACTTC	CASSRTCEQYF	TRBJ2-7	TRBV21-1	few	-